Each of the 27 T cell receptor beta chains below was sequenced from the same sample in a study of sequential checkpoint blockade in melanoma. Produced via immunoSEQ multiplex PCR; TCRdb's table is partial and in-frame only. Of about 19,000 clones listed, approximately 70% are singletons. Stated treatment: randomized to nivolumab then ipilimumab (arm A) or the reverse (arm B). The input for sequencing was CD8+ T cells sorted from blood (inferred from file names), taken from a patient given nivolumab and ipilimumab in sequence. These receptor sequences come from a human donor with melanoma.

The genes are TRBV18 and TRBJ2-3, with D uncertain. Deletions cut 0 bases from V and 5 bases from J, with 9 bases between. The CDR3 sequence is 14 residues long. CDR1 and CDR2 from the germline V gene are KGHSH and LQKENI. CDR3 nucleotide sequence: TGTGCCAGCTCACCACCCTTCTCAGGAGATACGCAGTATTTT. It specifies CASSPPFSGDTQYF.

This clone has a handful of counts. CDR3 in amino acids: CASSMTRIGLRNTEAFF. DNA of the CDR3: TGTGCCAGCAGTATGACCCGGATCGGGTTGCGGAACACTGAAGCTTTCTTT. V usage is TRBV27 and J usage is TRBJ1-1; D unclear. V was cut by 5 bases and J by 1 base, with 20 bases left in between. The CDR3 has 17 amino acids. Germline assignment: CDR1 MNHEY and CDR2 SMNVEV (reference sequence).

This clone was counted a few times. The chain uses TRBV28 and TRBJ2-7; 9 positions agree with TRBD2. Trimming removed 3 bases from V and 3 bases from J; junction bases left unmatched: 6. The CDR3 totals 15 residues. CDR1 is MDHEN and CDR2 is SYDVKM in the germline V gene. CDR3 bases: TGTGCCAGCAGTTTGGTAGCGGGAGTTAGCTACGAGCAGTACTTC. It encodes CASSLVAGVSYEQYF.

This clone was found a few times. The chain uses TRBV27 and TRBJ2-7; 8 bases agree with TRBD1. After removal of 5 bases from V and 3 bases from J, the junction contained 6 bases not matched to a gene. Germline V gene data show CDR1 as MNHEY and CDR2 as SMNVEV (reference sequence). This CDR3 spans 14 amino acids. CDR3 loop: CASSPGTGIYEQYF. The CDR3 DNA reads as TGTGCCAGCAGTCCAGGGACAGGTATCTACGAGCAGTACTTC.

The gene calls are TRBV5-4 and TRBJ2-7, with 7 bases matching TRBD1. Germline assignment: CDR1 SGHNT and CDR2 YYREEE (reference sequence). V gave up 1 base and J gave up 2 bases; unmatched junction bases: 6. CDR3 length: 15 residues. The CDR3 loop is CASSLWGQLPYEQYF. The CDR3 DNA sequence: TGTGCCAGCAGCTTGTGGGGACAGTTACCCTACGAGCAGTACTTC.

This clone was seen a few times. The chain has TRBV7-9 and TRBJ1-2, with D maybe TRBD1 (6 bases). Germline V gene lookup returns CDR1 SEHNR and CDR2 FQNEAQ (reference sequence). The CDR3 sequence is 17 residues long. Trimming removed 5 bases at V and 4 bases at J, with 23 bases between. In DNA form, the CDR3 reads TGTGCCAGCAGCCCACCAACGAGTGGATGGGGGCCCTATGGCTACACCTTC. This gives the protein CASSPPTSGWGPYGYTF.

The table lists this clone with a few counts. The chain is built from TRBV9 and TRBJ2-5, with a tentative D call TRBD1 (5 bases). The CDR3 contains 12 residues. Germline assignment: CDR1 SGDLS and CDR2 YYNGEE. V was cut by 3 bases and J by 5 bases, with 8 bases left in between. In DNA form, the CDR3 reads TGTGCCAGCAGCGGCCCAGGGGAGACCCAGTACTTC. Its protein product is CASSGPGETQYF.

The chain has TRBV27 and TRBJ2-1, with TRBD1 identical over 7 bases. Germline CDR1 is MNHEY and CDR2 is SMNVEV (reference sequence). Unmatched junction bases numbered 2, after V lost 3 bases and J lost 6 bases. The CDR3 is made up of 13 amino acids. The CDR3 spells CASSFRGSNEQFF. Here the CDR3 DNA reads TGTGCCAGCAGTTTCAGGGGGTCCAATGAGCAGTTCTTC.

This rearrangement joins TRBV9 to TRBJ1-1; TRBD1 is a possible D gene (6 bases). Germline V lookup: CDR1 SGDLS, CDR2 YYNGEE. The CDR3 length is 17 residues. The V end lost 1 base, the J end lost 2 bases, and 18 bases lay between the germline ends. The DNA of the CDR3 is TGTGCCAGCAGCGTAATGAAGTCGGACAGCCTAAACACTGAAGCTTTCTTT. As protein: CASSVMKSDSLNTEAFF.

This clone was counted only a few times. The CDR3 DNA follows: TGTGCCAGCAGCGCTAGACTAGACCAAGAGACCCAGTACTTC. This sequence encodes CASSARLDQETQYF. The V call is TRBV11-2, the J call TRBJ2-5; D may be TRBD2 (6 bases). This CDR3 contains 14 residues. Germline V gene data show CDR1 as SGHAT and CDR2 as FQNNGV. V lost 5 bases and J lost 0, with 10 bases in between.

V usage is TRBV7-9 and J usage is TRBJ1-2; D uncertain. Germline V gene sequence: CDR1 SEHNR, CDR2 FQNEAQ (reference sequence). The CDR3 spans 12 residues. The V end was cut by 5 bases, the J end by 8 bases, with 12 bases between. CDR3 sequence: CASSPLDRGYTF. The CDR3 DNA sequence: TGTGCCAGCAGCCCTCTAGATCGGGGCTACACCTTC.

The chain joins TRBV5-6 to TRBJ1-2; TRBD1 might be the D (5 bases). This CDR3 has 12 amino acids. Per germline, CDR1 SGHDT and CDR2 YYEEEE. Trimming shortened V by 4 bases and J by 4 bases, and 8 bases separated the two germline ends. In nucleotides, the CDR3 is TGTGCCAGCAGCCCAGGGTCCTATGGCTACACCTTC. Translated, it gives CASSPGSYGYTF. Filled out from reference TRBV5-6 and TRBJ1-2, the complete variable domain reads DAGVTQSPTHLIKTRGQQVTLRCSPKSGHDTVSWYQQALGQGPQFIFQYYEEEERQRGNFPDRFSGHQFPNYSSELNVNALLLGDSALYLCASSPGSYGYTFGSGTRLTVV.

J is TRBJ2-3 and V is TRBV7-3, with 9 positions matching TRBD1. CDR3 length equals 18 residues. V lost 4 bases and J lost 5; bases outside the gene matches: 16. Germline V CDR1 and CDR2: SGHTA, FQGTGA. DNA for the CDR3: TGTGCCAGCAGCTCCAAGTCCCAAAGGACAGGGGACAAAGATACGCAGTATTTT. Protein: CASSSKSQRTGDKDTQYF. The complete variable domain, with remaining parts taken from reference TRBV7-3 and TRBJ2-3, reads GAGVSQTPSNKVTEKGKYVELRCDPISGHTALYWYRQSLGQGPEFLIYFQGTGAADDSGLPNDRFFAVRPEGSVSTLKIQRTERGDSAVYLCASSSKSQRTGDKDTQYFGPGTRLTVL.

This rearrangement joins TRBV7-3 to TRBJ2-7; D remains ambiguous. The CDR3 spans 13 residues. Germline lookup yields CDR1 SGHTA and CDR2 FQGTGA. The V end lost 5 bases, the J end lost 3 bases, and 11 bases lay between the germline ends. The CDR3 reads CASSPGPLYEQYF. DNA of the CDR3: TGTGCCAGCAGCCCCGGTCCCCTCTACGAGCAGTACTTC.

This chain connects TRBV27 to TRBJ2-7, with 7 bases fitting TRBD1. The CDR3 covers 13 residues. Unmatched junction bases numbered 5, after V lost 8 bases and J lost 1 base. Germline CDR1 is MNHEY and CDR2 is SMNVEV (reference sequence). CDR3 residues: CASGRQGSYEQYF. Here the CDR3 DNA reads TGTGCCAGCGGCCGACAGGGTTCCTACGAGCAGTACTTC.

This clone was counted between two and nine times. This chain joins TRBV19 and TRBJ2-7, with TRBD1 as a possible D gene (5 bases). V was shortened by 6 bases and J by 3 bases, with 9 bases between the two germline ends. CDR1 and CDR2 from the germline V gene are LNHDA and SQIVND (reference sequence). The CDR3 runs to 12 residues. CDR3 region: CASRDTYYEQYF. The CDR3 nucleotides read TGTGCCAGTAGGGACACCTACTACGAGCAGTACTTC.

V gene TRBV4-3 combines with J gene TRBJ2-3; TRBD1 aligns across 7 bases. The CDR3 has 15 amino acids. The germline CDR1 and CDR2 sequences are LGHNA and YSLEER. V shed 0 bases, J shed 6 bases, and the junction held 6 bases outside the gene matches. The CDR3 nucleotides read TGCGCCAGCAGCCAAGATGACAGGGTGAGGGATACGCAGTATTTT. Protein sequence: CASSQDDRVRDTQYF.

The chain combines TRBV19 with TRBJ2-1; TRBD2 is a possible D gene (6 bases). Germline assignment: CDR1 LNHDA and CDR2 SQIVND (reference sequence). V was pared by 2 bases and J by 6 bases, with 11 bases between. This CDR3 is built from 14 residues. This chain's CDR3 is CASSILSSANEQFF. The CDR3, as DNA: TGTGCCAGTAGTATACTGTCTAGCGCCAATGAGCAGTTCTTC.

This clone was seen a handful of times. This rearrangement joins TRBV29-1 to TRBJ2-2; tentatively, D is TRBD1 (6 bases). The CDR3 extends over 12 amino acids. Trimming shortened V by 7 bases and J by 6 bases, and 12 bases separated the two germline ends. CDR1 and CDR2 from the germline V gene are SQVTM and ANQGSEA. CDR3 sequence: CSAITGSGELFF. CDR3 DNA: TGCAGCGCCATTACAGGGTCCGGGGAGCTGTTTTTT.

This chain joins TRBV28 and TRBJ1-1, with 7 positions matching TRBD1. Germline lookup yields CDR1 MDHEN and CDR2 SYDVKM. This CDR3 is 14 amino acids long. J lost 4 bases, V lost 2 bases, and 4 bases had no gene match. The CDR3 loop is CASSLEGARTEAFF. The CDR3 nucleotides read TGTGCCAGCAGTTTAGAGGGGGCGCGCACTGAAGCTTTCTTT. Based on the CDR3 plus reference TRBV28 and TRBJ1-1, the full variable domain is DVKVTQSSRYLVKRTGEKVFLECVQDMDHENMFWYRQDPGLGLRLIYFSYDVKMKEKGDIPEGYSVSREKKERFSLILESASTNQTSMYLCASSLEGARTEAFFGQGTRLTVV.

This clone was seen just once. The chain recombines TRBV7-8 with TRBJ2-1; D is possibly TRBD2 (5 bases). CDR1 SGHVS and CDR2 FQNEAQ come from the germline V gene. This CDR3 is built from 15 residues. V was shortened by 7 bases and J by 4 bases, with 17 bases between the two germline ends. Written as DNA, the CDR3 is TGTGCCAGCATCCCGAGTGGGGAGCCATACAATGAGCAGTTCTTC. Translating gives CASIPSGEPYNEQFF.

A few counts support this clone. The rearrangement links TRBV7-9 to TRBJ1-2; D might be TRBD1 (5 bases). This CDR3 is 13 amino acids long. The V end was cut by 1 base, the J end by 6 bases, with 9 bases between. Germline values: CDR1 SEHNR, CDR2 FQNEAQ (reference sequence). The CDR3 sequence: CASSLVGTDGYTF. The CDR3 DNA follows: TGTGCCAGCAGCTTAGTGGGGACTGATGGCTACACCTTC.

The V and J genes are TRBV9 and TRBJ1-2; tentatively, D is TRBD1 (6 bases). CDR1 SGDLS and CDR2 YYNGEE come from the germline V gene. This CDR3 spans 18 amino acids. The germline V and J ends were trimmed by 2 bases and 3 bases, with 23 bases remaining between them. Written as DNA, the CDR3 is TGTGCCAGCAGCGTGAGCCCAAAAATTTCAGGGGCGGACTATGGCTACACCTTC. This encodes CASSVSPKISGADYGYTF.

This clone was seen just once. The genes are TRBV29-1 and TRBJ1-2; the match to TRBD1 covers 7 bases. Germline trimming cut 2 bases from V and 1 base from J; bases unmatched to any gene: 10. The CDR3 is made up of 16 amino acids. Germline V lookup: CDR1 SQVTM, CDR2 ANQGSEA. The CDR3 DNA reads TGCAGCGTTGAACAAACAACAGGGGCGAGTAACTATGGCTACACCTTC. This gives the protein CSVEQTTGASNYGYTF.

This clone came up once. This chain connects TRBV10-1 to TRBJ2-7; 10 bases map to TRBD1. The V gene end was trimmed by 2 bases and the J gene end by 5 bases; junction bases not matched to a gene: 0. CDR1 is WNHNN and CDR2 is SYGVQD in the germline V gene (reference sequence). The CDR3 is 13 residues long. The CDR3 sequence: CASSEGTGDEQYF. CDR3 in DNA: TGCGCCAGCAGTGAGGGGACAGGGGACGAGCAGTACTTC.

The rearrangement joins TRBV28 to TRBJ2-5; 8 bases agree with TRBD1. Losses at the gene ends were 7 bases for V and 14 bases for J; bases not matched to a gene: 12. The germline gives CDR1 MDHEN, CDR2 SYDVKM. The CDR3 is 12 amino acids. The CDR3 loop is CASISRDRKTYF. CDR3 bases: TGTGCCAGCATATCACGGGACAGGAAAACCTACTTC.

The rearrangement joins TRBV27 to TRBJ2-7, with TRBD2 identical over 12 bases. The CDR3 has 17 amino acids. V lost 5 bases and J lost 4; bases outside the gene matches: 12. Looked up from germline, CDR1 is MNHEY and CDR2 is SMNVEV (reference sequence). The CDR3 DNA is TGTGCCAGCAGTCCAAAAGGACTAGCGGGACCCGGGTACGAGCAGTACTTC. Encoded protein: CASSPKGLAGPGYEQYF.